The entry below describes one T cell receptor (beta chain). Its target is unknown. Both about-4-week and about-12-week second-dose recipients were combined. The CDR3 consists of 14 residues. Per the germline V gene, CDR1 is MNHNS and CDR2 is SASEGT. V dropped 0 bases and J dropped 11 bases, with 15 bases sitting between them. The data belong to a study of T cell responses to AZD1222 COVID-19 vaccine. Overall study findings and caveats: Seropositive status at baseline applied to only five or six AZD1222 recipients. Among the donors, most were white British and more were female, and clonal diversity was possibly underestimated. Among spike-specific TCRs, nearly half reportedly target unmutated variant regions.

Libraries were prepared by immunoSEQ multiplex PCR; TCRdb keeps only in-frame clonotypes and omits some of them. Of 150,000 to 190,000 clones in the sample, 87% were seen once. The material sequenced was peripheral blood, taken 28 days after the second AZD1222 dose. The V call is TRBV6-1, the J call TRBJ2-3; TRBD1 or TRBD2 may be the D gene (5 bases each). The clonotype comes from an adult who received the AZD1222 COVID-19 vaccine. The CDR3 nucleotides read TGTGCCAGCAGTGAAGCGCGAGGGACGGGGCAGCAGTATTTT. Protein sequence: CASSEARGTGQQYF.